This entry describes one T cell receptor (beta chain). Trimming cost V 4 bases and J 0 bases; bases outside gene matches: 8. The CDR3 consists of 19 residues. Germline V lookup: CDR1 MDHEN, CDR2 SYDVKM. The source of the sample is a study of blood T cell repertoires in COVID-19. Authors' processing steps: Quantification of nucleated cells was approximated via reference gene primer amplification. The protocol was immunoSEQ multiplex PCR, while the TCRdb copy is restricted to in-frame clones and leaves out a portion. The V and J calls and clone size are taken from that table; D and trimming were inferred from the DNA. There are about 83,000 clones in the sample; roughly 80% occur only once, and around 15% lies in the top ten.

The TCR was taken from a woman at least 80 years old with acute or convalescent COVID-19. Sequencing was carried out using peripheral blood. V and J are TRBV28 and TRBJ2-1; 14 bases fit TRBD2. In DNA form, the CDR3 reads TGTGCCAGCAGTTCCTGGACTAGCGGGGGGAAGAGCTCCTACAATGAGCAGTTCTTC. Residues: CASSSWTSGGKSSYNEQFF.